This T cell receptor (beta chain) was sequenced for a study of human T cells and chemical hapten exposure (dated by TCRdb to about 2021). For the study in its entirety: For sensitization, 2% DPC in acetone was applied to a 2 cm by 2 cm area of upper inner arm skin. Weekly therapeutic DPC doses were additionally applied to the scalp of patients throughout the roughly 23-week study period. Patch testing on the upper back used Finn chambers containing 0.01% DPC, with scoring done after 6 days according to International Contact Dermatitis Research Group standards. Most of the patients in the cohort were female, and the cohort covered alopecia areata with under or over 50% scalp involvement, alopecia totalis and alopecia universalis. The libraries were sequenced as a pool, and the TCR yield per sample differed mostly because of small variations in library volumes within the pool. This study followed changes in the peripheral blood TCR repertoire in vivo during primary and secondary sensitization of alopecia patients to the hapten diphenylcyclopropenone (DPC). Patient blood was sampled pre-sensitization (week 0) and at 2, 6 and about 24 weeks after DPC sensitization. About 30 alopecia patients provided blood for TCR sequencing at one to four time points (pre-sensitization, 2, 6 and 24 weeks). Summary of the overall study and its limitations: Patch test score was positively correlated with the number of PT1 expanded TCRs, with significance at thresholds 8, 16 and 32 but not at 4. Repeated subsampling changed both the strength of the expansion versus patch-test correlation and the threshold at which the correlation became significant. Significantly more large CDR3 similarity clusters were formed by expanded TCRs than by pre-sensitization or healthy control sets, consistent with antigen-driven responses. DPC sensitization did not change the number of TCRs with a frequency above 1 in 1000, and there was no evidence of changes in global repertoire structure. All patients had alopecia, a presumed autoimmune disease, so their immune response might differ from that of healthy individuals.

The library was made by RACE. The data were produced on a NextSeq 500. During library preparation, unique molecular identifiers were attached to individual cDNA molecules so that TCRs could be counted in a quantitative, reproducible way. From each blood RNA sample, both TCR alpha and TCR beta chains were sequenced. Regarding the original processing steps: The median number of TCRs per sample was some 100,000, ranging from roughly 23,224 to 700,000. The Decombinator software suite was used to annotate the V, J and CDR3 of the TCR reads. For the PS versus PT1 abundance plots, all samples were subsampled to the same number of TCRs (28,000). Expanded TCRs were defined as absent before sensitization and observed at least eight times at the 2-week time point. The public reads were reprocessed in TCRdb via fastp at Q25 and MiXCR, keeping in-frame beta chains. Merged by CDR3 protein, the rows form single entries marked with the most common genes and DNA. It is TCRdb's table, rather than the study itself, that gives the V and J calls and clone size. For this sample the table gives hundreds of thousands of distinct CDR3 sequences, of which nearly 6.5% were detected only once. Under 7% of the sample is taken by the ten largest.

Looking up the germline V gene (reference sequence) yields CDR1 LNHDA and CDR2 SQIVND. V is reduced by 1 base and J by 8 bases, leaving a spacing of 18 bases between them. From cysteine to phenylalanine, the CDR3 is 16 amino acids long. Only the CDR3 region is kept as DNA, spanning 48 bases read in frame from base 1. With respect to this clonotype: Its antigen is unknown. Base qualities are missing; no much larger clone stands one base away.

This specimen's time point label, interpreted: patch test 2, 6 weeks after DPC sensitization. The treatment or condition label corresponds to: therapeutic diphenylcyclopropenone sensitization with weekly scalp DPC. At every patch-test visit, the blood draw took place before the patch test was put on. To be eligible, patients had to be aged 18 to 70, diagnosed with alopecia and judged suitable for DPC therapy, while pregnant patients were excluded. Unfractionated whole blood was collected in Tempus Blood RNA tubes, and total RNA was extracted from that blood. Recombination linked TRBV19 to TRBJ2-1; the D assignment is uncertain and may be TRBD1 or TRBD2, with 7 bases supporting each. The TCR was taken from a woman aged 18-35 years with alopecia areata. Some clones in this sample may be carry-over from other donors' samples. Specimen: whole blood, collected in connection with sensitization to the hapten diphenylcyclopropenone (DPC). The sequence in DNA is TGTGCCAGTAGTATAGCAGGGGGGGCCCCTTTGGATGAGCAGTTCTTC. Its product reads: CASSIAGGAPLDEQFF.